This is a list of T cell receptor beta chains from one sample in a study of blood T cell repertoires in COVID-19. Data came from immunoSEQ multiplex PCR; TCRdb stores just in-frame clones and leaves some out. The data show about 350,000 clones, with roughly 90% seen just once and approximately 0.93% held by the top ten. Sequencing input: PBMCs or T cells enriched from blood (not recorded which). The receptors were sampled from a woman between 25 and 40 years old who had been exposed to COVID-19. Both conserved end residues are part of each CDR3. The D gene is left open where the match is weak. Size is stated for part of the rows, as once, few or many counts, or as a class when the clone is expanded.

clone_size	j_call	cdr3_length	v_call	d_call	cdr3_nt	cdr3_aa
.	TRBJ1-2	15	TRBV28	TRBD1	TGTGCCAGCAGAGTGGGGGACAGGGGGGCCTCTGGCTACACCTTC	CASRVGDRGASGYTF
.	TRBJ1-5	16	TRBV28	TRBD1	TGTGCCAGCATTCCTGGGGGACAGTATAGCAATCAGCCCCAGCATTTT	CASIPGGQYSNQPQHF
.	TRBJ2-1	17	TRBV14	TRBD1	TGTGCCAGCAGCCAAGGCCCTCCGGGACAGTCCTACAATGAGCAGTTCTTC	CASSQGPPGQSYNEQFF
.	TRBJ1-4	14	TRBV15	.	TGTGCCACCAGCAGAGATAGAGGCAGCGAAAAACTGTTTTTT	CATSRDRGSEKLFF
.	TRBJ2-5	14	TRBV10-1	TRBD2	TGCGCCAGCCGACCGGGACTAGCGAAAGAGACCCAGTACTTC	CASRPGLAKETQYF
.	TRBJ1-2	12	TRBV29-1	TRBD1	TGCAGCGTTGCGGAGGGGGCCGGTGGCTACACCTTC	CSVAEGAGGYTF
.	TRBJ2-2	17	TRBV27	TRBD1	TGTGCCAGCAGTTTGATCCGGACAGGGGGCCGGACCGGGGAGCTGTTTTTT	CASSLIRTGGRTGELFF
.	TRBJ1-2	13	TRBV9	.	TGTGCCAGCAGCGTAGCGGGAGCCTATGGCTACACCTTC	CASSVAGAYGYTF
.	TRBJ2-4	13	TRBV7-9	.	TGTGCCAGCAGTGTTGGTAGCAAAAACATTCAGTACTTC	CASSVGSKNIQYF
.	TRBJ1-4	17	TRBV27	.	TGTGCCAGCAGTCCAAGAAAAGGGGTTGGGACTAATGAAAAACTGTTTTTT	CASSPRKGVGTNEKLFF
.	TRBJ2-7	13	TRBV10-3	.	TGTGCCAGCGGGGACCTCCCGACCTACGAGCAGTACTTC	CASGDLPTYEQYF
.	TRBJ2-7	15	TRBV15	.	TGTGCCACCAGCAGAGGCGACAGTGGAACCTACGAGCAGTACTTC	CATSRGDSGTYEQYF
.	TRBJ1-1	12	TRBV27	.	TGTGCCAGCAGGCGGCAGAACACTGAAGCTTTCTTT	CASRRQNTEAFF
.	TRBJ2-1	13	TRBV12-5	TRBD1	TGTGCTACCACCCCGGACAGGGGAAATGAGCAGTTCTTC	CATTPDRGNEQFF
once	TRBJ1-1	14	TRBV6-5	.	TGTGCCAGCAGGAACAGGGAAGGGGGCACTGAAGCTTTCTTT	CASRNREGGTEAFF